Described below is a single T cell receptor (beta chain) sequence and its context. The target antigen is unknown. This record belongs to a study of T cell responses to AZD1222 COVID-19 vaccine. Study conclusions and caveats: Samples come after the peak T cell response, not at day 14. Clonal diversity was possibly underestimated, and white British individuals and females predominated among donors.

Trimming shortened V by 4 bases and J by 7 bases, and 13 bases separated the two germline ends. The CDR3 has 14 residues. Germline values: CDR1 MNHEY, CDR2 SVGAGI. Only in-frame clones appear in the TCRdb table, and some are missing; sequencing was by immunoSEQ multiplex PCR. The table shows about 76,000 clones, with roughly 90% occurring only once. The sample here was peripheral blood, taken on day 0 of MenACWY control vaccination. The TCR originated in an adult in good health. This chain connects TRBV6-5 to TRBJ2-2; D remains unclear. The DNA of the CDR3 is TGTGCCAGCAGTTCGGGCATTGGTGTCGGGGAGCTGTTTTTT. It codes for CASSSGIGVGELFF.